This T cell receptor beta chain was identified during a study of tumor-infiltrating lymphocytes in oesophageal squamous cell carcinoma. This clonotype was seen at least ten times. Mismatch with germline at one junction end may stem from a read error. This CDR3 has 11 residues. Using its own MiXCR run on the PCR reads, TCRdb lists one record per CDR3 protein. The data hold roughly 23,000 distinct CDR3 sequences, with approximately 34% observed a single time. The source material was esophageal tumor tissue. This receptor was identified in a female donor with esophageal squamous cell carcinoma. This sequence joins TRBV12-3 or TRBV12-4 and TRBJ1-2; D not certain. The CDR3 reads CASSRPPEFFF. The CDR3 nucleotides are TGTGCCAGCAGTCGTCCGCCGGAATTCTTCTTC.